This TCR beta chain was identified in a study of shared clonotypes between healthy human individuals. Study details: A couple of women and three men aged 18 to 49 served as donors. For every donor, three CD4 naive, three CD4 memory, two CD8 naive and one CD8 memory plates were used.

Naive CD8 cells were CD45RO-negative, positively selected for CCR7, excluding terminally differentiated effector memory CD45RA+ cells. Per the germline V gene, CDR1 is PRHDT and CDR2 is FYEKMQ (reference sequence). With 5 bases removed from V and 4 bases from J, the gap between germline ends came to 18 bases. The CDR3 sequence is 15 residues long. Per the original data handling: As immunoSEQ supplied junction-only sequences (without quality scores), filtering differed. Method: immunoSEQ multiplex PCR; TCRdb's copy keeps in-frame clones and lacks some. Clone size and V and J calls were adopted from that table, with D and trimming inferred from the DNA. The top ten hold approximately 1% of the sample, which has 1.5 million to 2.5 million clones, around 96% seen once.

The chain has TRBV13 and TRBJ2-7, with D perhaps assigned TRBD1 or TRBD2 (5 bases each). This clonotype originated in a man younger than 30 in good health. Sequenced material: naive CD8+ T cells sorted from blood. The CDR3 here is CASSKARGPVYEQYF. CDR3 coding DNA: TGTGCCAGCAGCAAGGCTCGGGGCCCAGTTTACGAGCAGTACTTC.